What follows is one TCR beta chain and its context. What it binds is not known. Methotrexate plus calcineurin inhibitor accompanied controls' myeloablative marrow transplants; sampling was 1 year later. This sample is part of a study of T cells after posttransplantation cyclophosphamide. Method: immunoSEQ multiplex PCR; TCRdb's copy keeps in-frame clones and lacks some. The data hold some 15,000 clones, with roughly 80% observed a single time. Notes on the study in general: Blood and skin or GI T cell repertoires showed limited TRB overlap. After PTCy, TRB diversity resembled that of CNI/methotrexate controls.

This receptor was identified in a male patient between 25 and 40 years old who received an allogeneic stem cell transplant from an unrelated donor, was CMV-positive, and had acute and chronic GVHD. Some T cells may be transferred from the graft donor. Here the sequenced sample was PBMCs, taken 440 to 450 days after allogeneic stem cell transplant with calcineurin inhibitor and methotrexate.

As DNA, the CDR3 is TGTGCCAGCTCACCAATCGGACAGGGCAACTATGGCTACACCTTC. This sequence encodes CASSPIGQGNYGYTF. The chain has TRBV18 and TRBJ1-2; TRBD1 aligns across 8 bases. CDR3 length: 15 amino acids. The V gene's germline CDR1 is KGHSH and CDR2 LQKENI. After removal of 2 bases from V and 2 bases from J, the junction contained 4 bases not matched to a gene.